What follows are 32 T cell receptor beta chains derived from one specimen sequenced in a study of blood T cell repertoires in COVID-19 (TCRdb year 2020). Library method: the immunoSEQ multiplex PCR assay. TCRdb took over this immuneACCESS table, retaining in-frame rearrangements with V and J assigned. Such tables are incomplete; in checked studies, under half of the missing clones stem from an unresolved V gene, and the remainder is unexplained. In all, the sample holds roughly 200,000 clones, and approximately 92% of those were seen once. 0.45% to 0.65% of the sample comes from the top ten. The sequenced material came from peripheral blood. Receptors were obtained from a man aged 50-59 years with acute or convalescent COVID-19.

The chain couples TRBV5-1 to TRBJ1-1; 8 bases are a match to TRBD1. The CDR3 covers 16 residues. CDR1 SGHRS and CDR2 YFSETQ come from the germline V gene. The V gene end was trimmed by 1 base and the J gene end by 5 bases; junction bases not matched to a gene: 10. CDR3 region: CASSLRQGARGTEAFF. CDR3 sequence (DNA): TGCGCCAGCAGCTTGAGGCAGGGGGCGCGTGGGACTGAAGCTTTCTTT.

The rearrangement links TRBV9 to TRBJ1-4; 8 nucleotides match TRBD1. J gave up 8 bases and V 3 bases, and 12 bases lay outside the gene matches. The CDR3 is made up of 16 amino acids. Germline CDR1 SGDLS, CDR2 YYNGEE. DNA of the CDR3: TGTGCCAGCAGCGAGAGCCCAGGGGGCGCTGGGGAAAAACTGTTTTTT. Encoded protein: CASSESPGGAGEKLFF.

The chain links TRBV5-4 to TRBJ2-6, with a possible D match to TRBD1 (6 bases). CDR1 and CDR2 (germline): SGHNT, YYREEE (reference sequence). CDR3 length: 17 residues. Deletions cut 4 bases from V and 0 bases from J, with 14 bases between. The CDR3 DNA is TGTGCCAGCAGCAGACGGACAGATAGCTCTGGGGCCAACGTCCTGACTTTC. Translated: CASSRRTDSSGANVLTF.

This clone was seen a single time. V gene TRBV9 combines with J gene TRBJ2-3; 9 nucleotides line up with TRBD2. Germline-derived CDR1 and CDR2 are SGDLS and YYNGEE. J was trimmed by 3 bases and V by 5 bases; bases with no gene match: 7. The CDR3 consists of 15 residues. The CDR3 sequence is CASRRGGRGTDTQYF. The CDR3 DNA reads TGTGCCAGCAGGCGGGGGGGCAGAGGGACAGATACGCAGTATTTT.

V and J are TRBV19 and TRBJ2-3, with 7 bases identical to TRBD2. The V segment lost 4 bases and the J segment 2 bases; nucleotides outside the gene matches: 3. This CDR3 contains 14 residues. The germline gives CDR1 LNHDA, CDR2 SQIVND (reference sequence). In DNA, the CDR3 is TGTGCCAGTAGTACTAGCGGTCCCACAGATACGCAGTATTTT. The encoded protein is CASSTSGPTDTQYF.

The gene calls are TRBV4-1 and TRBJ1-1; no definite D call. The length of the CDR3 is 13 residues. Trimming cost V 0 bases and J 2 bases, with 4 bases left between them. Per the germline V gene, CDR1 is MGHRA and CDR2 is YSYEKL. In DNA form, the CDR3 reads TGCGCCAGCAGCCAAGATAGAAACACTGAAGCTTTCTTT. Its protein product is CASSQDRNTEAFF.

The V and J genes are TRBV10-3 and TRBJ1-1; tentative D call: TRBD1 (5 bases). The CDR3 runs to 14 residues. Trimming left V 0 bases short and J 4 bases short, with 9 bases between. Germline V lookup: CDR1 ENHRY, CDR2 SYGVKD. CDR3 sequence (DNA): TGTGCCATCAGTGAGTCGGGGGGTGGCACTGAAGCTTTCTTT. It translates to CAISESGGGTEAFF.

This clone was counted a few times. V is TRBV5-1 and J is TRBJ2-3; 8 bases line up with TRBD1. The trim removed 4 bases at V and 7 bases at J, leaving 8 bases unmatched. Germline V gene sequence: CDR1 SGHRS, CDR2 YFSETQ. This CDR3 contains 14 residues. The CDR3 DNA follows: TGCGCCAGCAGCCCTGGACAGGGATTGAATACGCAGTATTTT. Translated: CASSPGQGLNTQYF.

The chain uses TRBV6-4 and TRBJ2-1, with 11 bases identical to TRBD2. With 5 bases clipped from V and 3 bases from J, the junction kept 3 bases outside the gene matches. The CDR3 is 15 residues long. CDR1 and CDR2 (germline): MRHNA, SNTAGT. CDR3: CASSPTSGDYNEQFF. In nucleotides, the CDR3 is TGTGCCAGCAGTCCGACTAGCGGGGACTACAATGAGCAGTTCTTC.

The CDR3 region has the DNA TGTGCCAGCAGCGAAATAGGGGCGGATACGCAGTATTTT. Protein sequence: CASSEIGADTQYF. The chain links TRBV7-2 to TRBJ2-3, with D possibly matching TRBD1 (5 bases). Trimming removed 5 bases from V and 6 bases from J, with 12 bases in between. The CDR3 spans 13 residues. Germline V lookup: CDR1 SGHTA, CDR2 FQGNSA.

The V and J genes are TRBV19 and TRBJ1-1; D unclear. Deletions cut 5 bases from V and 0 bases from J, with 7 bases between. The CDR3 consists of 13 residues. The germline V gene has CDR1 LNHDA and CDR2 SQIVND (reference sequence). CDR3 coding DNA: TGTGCCAGTAGTGGGCGTATGAACACTGAAGCTTTCTTT. This sequence encodes CASSGRMNTEAFF.

This chain connects TRBV19 to TRBJ1-5; D call uncertain. Looked up from germline, CDR1 is LNHDA and CDR2 is SQIVND (reference sequence). Trimming took 3 bases from V and 2 from J, leaving 14 bases between them. The CDR3 spans 16 residues. CDR3 in DNA: TGTGCCAGTAGTATGGGTTGGCGGAAGGGCAATCAGCCCCAGCATTTT. It is translated as CASSMGWRKGNQPQHF.

This clone has a single count. The J gene is TRBJ2-3, the V gene TRBV27; TRBD2 matches at 13 bases. Looked up from germline, CDR1 is MNHEY and CDR2 is SMNVEV (reference sequence). The CDR3 has 20 amino acids. The V segment lost 6 bases and the J segment 1 base; nucleotides outside the gene matches: 16. This CDR3 reads CASSPLRTSGRAFRTDTQYF. The CDR3 nucleotides are TGTGCCAGCAGCCCCTTACGTACTAGCGGGAGGGCCTTCCGCACAGATACGCAGTATTTT.

V gene TRBV6-5 combines with J gene TRBJ1-2; possibly TRBD1 for D (5 bases). The CDR3 sequence is 14 residues long. Germline CDR1 and CDR2: MNHEY and SVGAGI. V lost 7 bases, J lost 6 bases, and 18 bases lay in between. For the CDR3, the DNA is TGTGCCAGCACCCTAAGGGGCAGCGAGGATGGCTACACCTTC. Protein sequence: CASTLRGSEDGYTF.

This sequence joins TRBV3-1 (or the pseudogene TRBV3-2) and TRBJ1-3; no clear D. Between the trimmed V and J ends, which lost 1 base and 2 bases, there was a span of 6 bases. This CDR3 is 14 amino acids long. Germline V gene sequence: CDR1 LGHDT, CDR2 YNNKEL (reference sequence). Written as DNA, the CDR3 is TGTGCCAGCAGCCAAGGAGGCCCTGGAAACACCATATATTTT. It translates to CASSQGGPGNTIYF.

This clone has a handful of counts. This chain connects TRBV28 to TRBJ1-2, with D possibly being TRBD1 (5 bases). The ends were cut back, 6 bases at V and 8 bases at J, with 19 bases in the middle. Looked up from germline, CDR1 is MDHEN and CDR2 is SYDVKM. The CDR3 totals 14 residues. CDR3 in amino acids: CASSKLGLKRGYTF. The DNA of the CDR3 is TGTGCCAGCAGCAAACTGGGGCTCAAGAGAGGCTACACCTTC.

The chain employs TRBV3-1 (or the pseudogene TRBV3-2) and TRBJ2-7; a possible D gene is TRBD2 (6 bases). The CDR3 is made up of 15 amino acids. Germline CDR1 LGHDT, CDR2 YNNKEL (reference sequence). V lost 3 bases and J lost 2, with 14 bases in between. CDR3 bases: TGTGCCAGCAGCCAGAATTGGGGAGGAACCTACGAGCAGTACTTC. It specifies CASSQNWGGTYEQYF.

For the CDR3, the DNA is TGCGCCAGCAGCCAAGTCCAAGGACAGGGACGCTACGAGCAGTACTTC. It codes for CASSQVQGQGRYEQYF. The chain combines TRBV4-1 with TRBJ2-7, with 8 bases that match TRBD1. The junction had 8 bases not matched to a gene; V was cut back by 1 base and J by 3 bases. Per the germline V gene, CDR1 is MGHRA and CDR2 is YSYEKL. This CDR3 has 16 amino acids.

This rearrangement joins TRBV11-2 to TRBJ1-6; TRBD1 aligns across 8 bases. The CDR3 length is 16 residues. CDR1 and CDR2 from the germline V gene are SGHAT and FQNNGV. J lost 6 bases, V lost 1 base, and 5 bases had no gene match. CDR3 residues: CASSLVAGGPNSPLHF. DNA for the CDR3: TGTGCCAGCAGCTTAGTCGCAGGGGGCCCTAATTCACCCCTCCACTTT.

The rearrangement uses TRBV7-2 and TRBJ1-1; possibly TRBD1 for D (5 bases). V was pared by 1 base and J by 4 bases, with 13 bases between. CDR1 is SGHTA, CDR2 FQGNSA, per germline. The CDR3 is made up of 15 amino acids. This chain's CDR3 is CASSLGLQGGTEAFF. Here the CDR3 DNA reads TGTGCCAGCAGCTTAGGACTTCAGGGAGGCACTGAAGCTTTCTTT.

The chain has TRBV10-2 and TRBJ2-3, with 7 bases lining up with TRBD2. Trimming cost V 9 bases and J 1 base; bases outside gene matches: 4. In germline, CDR1 is WSHSY, CDR2 SAAADI. CDR3 size: 13 residues. The CDR3 DNA is TGCGCCAGTCTCCTAGCGGGCACAGATACGCAGTATTTT. As protein: CASLLAGTDTQYF.

The chain recombines TRBV5-4 with TRBJ2-1; D perhaps matches TRBD1 (6 bases). The germline gives CDR1 SGHNT, CDR2 YYREEE (reference sequence). The CDR3 is 15 residues long. The germline V and J ends were trimmed by 2 bases and 5 bases, with 14 bases remaining between them. The CDR3 nucleotides read TGTGCCAGCAGCTTAACAGGGACCCCCGACAATGAGCAGTTCTTC. Translated: CASSLTGTPDNEQFF.

The chain is built from TRBV19 and TRBJ2-1, with 10 bases matching TRBD2. CDR3 length: 15 amino acids. Germline V gene lookup returns CDR1 LNHDA and CDR2 SQIVND (reference sequence). V lost 5 bases, J lost 1 base, and 2 bases stayed unmatched. The CDR3 DNA sequence: TGTGCCAGTAGTGCTAGCGGGAGATCCTACAATGAGCAGTTCTTC. It is translated as CASSASGRSYNEQFF. Looking up the rest from reference TRBV19 and TRBJ2-1 gives the full variable domain: DGGITQSPKYLFRKEGQNVTLSCEQNLNHDAMYWYRQDPGQGLRLIYYSQIVNDFQKGDIAEGYSVSREKKESFPLTVTSAQKNPTAFYLCASSASGRSYNEQFFGPGTRLTVL.

The chain couples TRBV18 to TRBJ2-5, with TRBD2 matching over 11 bases. CDR3 length: 17 amino acids. Germline lookup yields CDR1 KGHSH and CDR2 LQKENI. V lost 6 bases, J lost 5 bases, and 14 bases stayed unmatched. The CDR3 nucleotides are TGTGCCAGCTCGTCTCAGGGTACTAGCGGGGGAGGGGAGACCCAGTACTTC. Translated: CASSSQGTSGGGETQYF.

The rearrangement uses TRBV14 and TRBJ2-7; the D gene is possibly TRBD1 (6 bases). The CDR3 extends over 14 amino acids. Trimming shortened V by 5 bases and J by 3 bases, and 14 bases separated the two germline ends. The germline gives CDR1 SGHDN, CDR2 FVKESK. The CDR3 DNA follows: TGTGCCAGCAGCTCGCAGGGGTTCGACTACGAGCAGTACTTC. Translation gives CASSSQGFDYEQYF.

This clone has a single count. V usage is TRBV6-6 and J usage is TRBJ1-5, with 7 nucleotides matching TRBD1. With 2 bases clipped from V and 5 bases from J, the junction kept 3 bases outside the gene matches. This CDR3 comprises 14 residues. Germline CDR1 is MNHNY and CDR2 is SVGAGI (reference sequence). The CDR3 sequence: CASSYDREDQPQHF. CDR3 coding DNA: TGTGCCAGCAGTTACGACAGGGAGGATCAGCCCCAGCATTTT.

The chain joins TRBV4-1 to TRBJ1-6; a possible D gene is TRBD1 (6 bases). The CDR3 runs 16 residues. Germline V gene data show CDR1 as MGHRA and CDR2 as YSYEKL. Trimming took off 0 bases at V and 3 bases at J, with 9 bases between the two ends. CDR3 in DNA: TGCGCCAGCAGCCAAGATGAGGACAGCTATAATTCACCCCTCCACTTT. It specifies CASSQDEDSYNSPLHF.

This clone was counted once. The chain uses TRBV6-6 and TRBJ2-3; possibly TRBD2 for D (5 bases). The CDR3 has 13 amino acids. The V end was cut by 6 bases, the J end by 5 bases, with 12 bases between. Germline CDR1 reads MNHNY; CDR2 reads SVGAGI (reference sequence). Written as DNA, the CDR3 is TGTGCCAGCAGAACGGGGTTGGGAGATACGCAGTATTTT. Protein sequence: CASRTGLGDTQYF.

This clone was counted a single time. This chain links TRBV10-3 with TRBJ1-3; 9 bases agree with TRBD1. Germline loops: CDR1 ENHRY, CDR2 SYGVKD. The V gene end was trimmed by 7 bases and the J gene end by 2 bases; junction bases not matched to a gene: 6. The CDR3 totals 15 residues. The CDR3 DNA sequence: TGTGCCATCACCCCCGGGACAGGGACTGGAAACACCATATATTTT. Amino acid sequence: CAITPGTGTGNTIYF.

The CDR3 DNA reads TGTGCCAGCAGTAAAACAGGATATAGCAATCAGCCCCAGCATTTT. This sequence encodes CASSKTGYSNQPQHF. The chain joins TRBV27 to TRBJ1-5; tentative D call: TRBD1 (5 bases). V lost 5 bases to trimming and J lost 0 bases, with 11 bases between them. CDR1 and CDR2 from the germline V gene are MNHEY and SMNVEV (reference sequence). This CDR3 comprises 15 residues.

J is TRBJ1-1 and V is TRBV28, with D possibly matching TRBD1 (5 bases). Germline V gene lookup returns CDR1 MDHEN and CDR2 SYDVKM. CDR3 size: 13 residues. The V gene lost 7 bases and the J gene lost 4 bases, with 13 bases spanning the gap. CDR3 region: CASTAGLATEAFF. CDR3 sequence (DNA): TGTGCCAGCACCGCGGGACTGGCCACTGAAGCTTTCTTT.

This chain joins TRBV7-9 and TRBJ2-3; 7 nucleotides align to TRBD2. J was trimmed by 5 bases and V by 5 bases; bases with no gene match: 7. Per the germline V gene, CDR1 is SEHNR and CDR2 is FQNEAQ (reference sequence). The CDR3 is 14 residues long. CDR3 sequence reads: CASSRSGEVDTQYF. As DNA, the CDR3 is TGTGCCAGCAGCCGAAGCGGGGAGGTAGATACGCAGTATTTT.